This T cell receptor beta chain was identified in a study of post-analysis software for immune sequencing data. In the study overall: There were relapsing-remitting, secondary progressive and progressive-relapsing multiple sclerosis among the disease courses included.

Study results and limitations: A few TRBV segments, TRBV5-6, TRBV5-1 and TRBV20-1 among them, were found more frequent in patients than controls. Compared against controls, patients with multiple sclerosis displayed significantly lower normalized Chao1 diversity.

Note on this clonotype: The antigen is not known.

Germline values: CDR1 SQVTM, CDR2 ANQGSEA. The CDR3 spans 13 residues. The germline V and J ends were trimmed by 6 bases and 4 bases, with 15 bases remaining between them. Tagging with unique molecular identifiers was a feature of the TCR beta cDNA libraries. Some 450,000 cDNA molecules were recovered from an input of about 0.9 to 10 million T cells. Each CDR3 protein is one row after TCRdb ran MiXCR on the PCR reads. The profile shows about 500,000 distinct CDR3 sequences, roughly 45% of them singletons. Sequencing input: blood. This chain connects TRBV29-1 to TRBJ2-5; D is ambiguous. This TCR was recovered from a girl aged 5-17 years with multiple sclerosis. The CDR3 sequence is CSVSSIWGETQYF. Written as DNA, the CDR3 is TGCAGCGTCTCGTCCATCTGGGGAGAGACCCAGTACTTC.